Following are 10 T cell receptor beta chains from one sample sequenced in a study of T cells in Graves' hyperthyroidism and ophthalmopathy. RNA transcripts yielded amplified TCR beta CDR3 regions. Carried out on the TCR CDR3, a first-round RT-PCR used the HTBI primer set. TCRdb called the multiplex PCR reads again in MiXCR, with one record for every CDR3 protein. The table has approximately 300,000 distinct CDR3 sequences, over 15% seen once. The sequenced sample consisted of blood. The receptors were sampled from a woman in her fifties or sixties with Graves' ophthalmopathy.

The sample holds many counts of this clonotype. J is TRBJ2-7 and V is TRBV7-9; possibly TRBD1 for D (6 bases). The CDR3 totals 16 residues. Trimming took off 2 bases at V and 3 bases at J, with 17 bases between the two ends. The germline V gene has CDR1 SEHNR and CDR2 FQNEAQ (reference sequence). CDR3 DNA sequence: TGTGCCAGCAGCTTAAGTTCGGCAGGGGTTAACTACGAGCAGTACTTC. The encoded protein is CASSLSSAGVNYEQYF. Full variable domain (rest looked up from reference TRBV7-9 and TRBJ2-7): DTGVSQNPRHKITKRGQNVTFRCDPISEHNRLYWYRQTLGQGPEFLTYFQNEAQLEKSRLLSDRFSAERPKGSFSTLEIQRTEQGDSAMYLCASSLSSAGVNYEQYFGPGTRLTVT.

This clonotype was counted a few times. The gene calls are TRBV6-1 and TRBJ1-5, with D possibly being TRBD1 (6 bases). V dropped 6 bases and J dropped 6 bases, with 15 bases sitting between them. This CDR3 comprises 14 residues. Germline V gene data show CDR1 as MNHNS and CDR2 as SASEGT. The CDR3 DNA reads TGTGCCAGCAGCGACACAGGGACTCGTCAGCCCCAGCATTTT. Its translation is CASSDTGTRQPQHF.

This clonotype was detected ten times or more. The CDR3 coding sequence is TGCGCCAGCAGCTTGCCTGGGGGCAACACTGAAGCTTTCTTT. The encoded protein is CASSLPGGNTEAFF. The chain recombines TRBV5-1 with TRBJ1-1, with D possibly being TRBD1 (6 bases). The CDR3 totals 14 residues. V was shortened by 1 base and J by 2 bases, with 9 bases between the two germline ends. Germline lookup yields CDR1 SGHRS and CDR2 YFSETQ.

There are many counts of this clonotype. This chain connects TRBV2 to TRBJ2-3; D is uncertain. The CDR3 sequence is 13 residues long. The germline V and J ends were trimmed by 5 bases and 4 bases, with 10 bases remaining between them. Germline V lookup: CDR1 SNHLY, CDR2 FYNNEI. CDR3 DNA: TGTGCCAGCAGTACCTCGCACGCAGATACGCAGTATTTT. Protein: CASSTSHADTQYF.

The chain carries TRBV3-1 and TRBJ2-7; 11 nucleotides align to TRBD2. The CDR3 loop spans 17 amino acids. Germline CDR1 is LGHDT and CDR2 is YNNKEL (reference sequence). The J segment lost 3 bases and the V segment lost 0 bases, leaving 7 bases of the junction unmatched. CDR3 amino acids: CASSQDRILAGDYEQYF. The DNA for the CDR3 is TGTGCCAGCAGCCAAGATCGGATACTAGCGGGAGACTACGAGCAGTACTTC.

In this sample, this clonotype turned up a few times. The CDR3 spells CASSLEGNGAGELFF. The DNA of the CDR3 is TGCGCCAGCAGCTTGGAAGGCAACGGCGCCGGGGAGCTGTTTTTT. This chain links TRBV5-1 with TRBJ2-2; D remains ambiguous. Per the germline V gene, CDR1 is SGHRS and CDR2 is YFSETQ. V lost 0 bases and J lost 6, with 12 bases in between. This CDR3 contains 15 residues. Together with reference TRBV5-1 and TRBJ2-2, the CDR3 gives the full variable domain: KAGVTQTPRYLIKTRGQQVTLSCSPISGHRSVSWYQQTPGQGLQFLFEYFSETQRNKGNFPGRFSGRQFSNSRSEMNVSTLELGDSALYLCASSLEGNGAGELFFGEGSRLTVL.

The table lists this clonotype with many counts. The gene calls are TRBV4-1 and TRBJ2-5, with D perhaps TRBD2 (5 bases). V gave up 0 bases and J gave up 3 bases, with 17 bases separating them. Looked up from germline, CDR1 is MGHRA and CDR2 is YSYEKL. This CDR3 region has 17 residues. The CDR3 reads CASSQDWIPPREETQYF. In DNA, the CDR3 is TGCGCCAGCAGCCAAGATTGGATACCTCCGCGGGAAGAGACCCAGTACTTC.

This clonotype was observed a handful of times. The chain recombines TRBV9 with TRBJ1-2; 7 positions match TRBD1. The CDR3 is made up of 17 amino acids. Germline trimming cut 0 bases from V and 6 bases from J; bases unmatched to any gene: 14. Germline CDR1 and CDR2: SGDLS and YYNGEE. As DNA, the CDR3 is TGTGCCAGCAGCGTAGAAAGACCGACAGGGCAGCATGATGGCTACACCTTC. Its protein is CASSVERPTGQHDGYTF.

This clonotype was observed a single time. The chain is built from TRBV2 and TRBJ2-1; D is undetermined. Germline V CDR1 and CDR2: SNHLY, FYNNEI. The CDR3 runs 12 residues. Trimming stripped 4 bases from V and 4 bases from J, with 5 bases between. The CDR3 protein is CASSARYNEQFF. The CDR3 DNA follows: TGTGCCAGCAGTGCGAGATACAATGAGCAGTTCTTC.

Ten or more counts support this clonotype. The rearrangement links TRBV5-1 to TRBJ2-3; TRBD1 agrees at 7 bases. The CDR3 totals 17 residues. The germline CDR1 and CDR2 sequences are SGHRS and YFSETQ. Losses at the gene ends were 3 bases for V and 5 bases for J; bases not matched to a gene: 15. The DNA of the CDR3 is TGCGCCAGCAGCTCCGCACAAGGGGGCAGAGCTGGAGATACGCAGTATTTT. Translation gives CASSSAQGGRAGDTQYF.